This T cell receptor (beta chain) came from a study of T-cell memory formation after mild COVID-19. Points from the study as a whole: Pre-infection memory harbored some responding clones, suggesting cross-reactive memory joined.

Germline CDR1 reads MGHRA; CDR2 reads YSYEKL. This CDR3 is 14 amino acids long. Trimming cost V 6 bases and J 6 bases; bases outside gene matches: 9. MiXCR, run by TCRdb on the 5' RACE reads, gives a single entry per CDR3 protein. Altogether tens of thousands of distinct CDR3 sequences are present, about 13% being singletons, with the ten largest covering over 25%. This clonotype was seen ten or more times. The antigen remains unidentified. This chain joins TRBV4-1 and TRBJ2-7; TRBD2 aligns across 9 bases. The material sequenced was PBMCs or a T cell subset sorted from them (not recorded which). The receptor's source is an adult woman who had mild COVID-19 (a few samples of this study predate the infection). Cell type and time point are not known. CDR3 region: CASSPLGGGGEQYF. The CDR3 DNA reads TGCGCCAGCAGTCCTCTGGGCGGGGGGGGCGAGCAGTACTTC.